Listed here are 5 T cell receptor beta chains from one sample, sequenced in a study of cytomegalovirus exposure and HLA in healthy donors listed by TCRdb under 2017. Library method: the immunoSEQ multiplex PCR assay. For the multiplex PCR, a mixture combining 60 forward primers for TCR Vbeta segments and 13 reverse primers for TCR Jbeta segments was used. TCRdb re-hosts the immuneACCESS table, in-frame sequences only. Its copies lack some clones; in the studies checked, an unresolved V gene accounts for under half of them, and the cause for the rest is not known. For this sample there are around 140,000 clones; roughly 75% appear just once. Jointly, the top ten make up roughly 2.9% of the sample. Sequenced sample: PBMCs. Receptors were obtained from a female donor in good health and CMV-seronegative.

Concerning this clone: An end of the junction does not agree with germline; a read error may underlie this. V is TRBV7-9 and J is TRBJ1-2, with a tentative D call TRBD1 (6 bases). Germline V gene sequence: CDR1 SEHNR, CDR2 FQNEAQ (reference sequence). This CDR3 region has 13 residues. CDR3: CSSSRQEVYGYTF. In DNA form, the CDR3 reads TGTTCCAGCAGCCGACAGGAGGTCTATGGCTACACCTTC. Looking up the rest from reference TRBV7-9 and TRBJ1-2 gives the full variable domain: DTGVSQNPRHKITKRGQNVTFRCDPISEHNRLYWYRQTLGQGPEFLTYFQNEAQLEKSRLLSDRFSAERPKGSFSTLEIQRTEQGDSAMYLCSSSRQEVYGYTFGSGTRLTVV.

This clone came up a few times. J is TRBJ1-6 and V is TRBV5-6; TRBD1 aligns across 7 bases. The CDR3 runs 16 residues. J gave up 7 bases and V 2 bases, and 9 bases lay outside the gene matches. Germline V gene lookup returns CDR1 SGHDT and CDR2 YYEEEE. The CDR3 DNA sequence: TGTGCCAGCAGCTTTGACACAGGGGTATCAAATTCACCCCTCCACTTT. It specifies CASSFDTGVSNSPLHF.

Remarks on this clone: Other DNA sequences from this sample encode an identical CDR3 as well. The rearrangement uses TRBV5-6 and TRBJ2-7, with 10 bases fitting TRBD2. CDR1 SGHDT and CDR2 YYEEEE come from the germline V gene. The CDR3 loop spans 14 amino acids. V shed 2 bases, J shed 4 bases, and the junction held 3 bases outside the gene matches. The CDR3 here is CASSFPGLAYEQYF. The CDR3, as DNA: TGTGCCAGCAGCTTTCCGGGACTAGCGTACGAGCAGTACTTC.

V usage is TRBV6-1 and J usage is TRBJ2-2; perhaps TRBD2 as D (5 bases). Trimming pared 7 bases from V and 4 bases from J, leaving 13 bases between. The CDR3 is made up of 14 amino acids. The germline gives CDR1 MNHNS, CDR2 SASEGT. The DNA of the CDR3 is TGTGCCAGCACCATTAAAAGCGGCACCGGGGAGCTGTTTTTT. Encoded protein: CASTIKSGTGELFF.

The chain carries TRBV12-1 and TRBJ2-7; no check of the table's D call, TRBD1, against the DNA was made. TRBV12-1 is an annotated pseudogene. The CDR3 loop spans 13 amino acids. DNA for the CDR3: TGTGCCAGCAGCCCCCCCGACAGGGACGAGCAGTACTTC. Protein: CASSPPDRDEQYF.